Listed below are T cell receptor beta chains from one sample, sequenced in a study of shared clonotypes between healthy human individuals. Assay used: immunoSEQ multiplex PCR; TCRdb lists only in-frame clones, some missing. The sample lists fewer than 2.5 million clones; roughly 93% were seen once. The sequencing sample was made of naive CD4+ T cells from PBMCs. The source of these receptors is a man younger than 35 in good health. Some clones in this sample may be carry-over from other donors' samples. CDR3s include the opening cysteine and the closing phenylalanine or tryptophan. D genes are given only for firm matches. Rows give clone size only sometimes, using once, few, many, or a class for an expanded clone.

TRBV7-9	.	TRBJ2-6	.	TGTGCCAGCAGCTTTCCGGGACACTCTGGGGCCAACGTCCTGACTTTC	CASSFPGHSGANVLTF
TRBV5-1	.	TRBJ2-5	.	TGCGCCAGCAGCTTGGGGGACACACAACAGACCCAGTACTTC	CASSLGDTQQTQYF
TRBV19	.	TRBJ2-4	.	TGTGCCAGTAGTCTGGGGACTGCCAAAAACATTCAGTACTTC	CASSLGTAKNIQYF
TRBV5-5	.	TRBJ2-7	.	TGTGCCAGCAGCTTGGCCTCCAGCCCGAACTCCTACGAGCAGTACTTC	CASSLASSPNSYEQYF
TRBV7-3	.	TRBJ2-5	.	TGTGCCAGCAGCTTAACGGGGCAAGGGGAGACCCAGTACTTC	CASSLTGQGETQYF
TRBV6-1	TRBD1	TRBJ2-7	.	TGTGCCAGCACCGGCCGCGGACAGGGGACGTACGAGCAGTACTTC	CASTGRGQGTYEQYF
TRBV19	TRBD2	TRBJ2-5	.	TGTGCCAGTAGCAGCGGGAGTTTGGCAGAGACCCAGTACTTC	CASSSGSLAETQYF
TRBV9	.	TRBJ2-5	.	TGTGCCCCGTCCGGGACAAGACTCCAAGAGACCCAGTACTTC	CAPSGTRLQETQYF
TRBV28	.	TRBJ2-3	.	TGTGCCAGCACCCCCAAGGGAGATACGCAGTATTTT	CASTPKGDTQYF
TRBV7-3	.	TRBJ1-1	.	TGTGCCAGCAGCGACCGAGGCCTCCATGAAGCTTTCTTT	CASSDRGLHEAFF
TRBV5-1	.	TRBJ2-5	.	TGCGCCAGCAGCGAGGGAGGCACCCTGACGGATTTGGACTTC	CASSEGGTLTDLDF
TRBV19	TRBD1	TRBJ1-1	.	TGTGCCAGTAGTATTGGACAGGGGAACACTGAAGCTTTCTTT	CASSIGQGNTEAFF
TRBV4-2	.	TRBJ1-2	.	TGTGCCAGCAGCCTTCCGGGACAACCTAACTATGGCTACACCTTC	CASSLPGQPNYGYTF
TRBV9	.	TRBJ2-1	.	TGTGCCAGCAGCGTAGGGCCACGATACAATGAGCAGTTCTTC	CASSVGPRYNEQFF
TRBV7-9	.	TRBJ1-4	.	TGTGCCAGCAGCCGGACGGAGGCGGAAAAACTGTTTTTT	CASSRTEAEKLFF
TRBV10-2	.	TRBJ2-2	.	TGCGCCAGCAATATCGCGGTGAACACCGGGGAGCTGTTTTTT	CASNIAVNTGELFF
TRBV27	.	TRBJ2-2	.	TGTGCCAGCAGGATAGGACCCTTGCGAAGCACCGGGGAGCTGTTTTTT	CASRIGPLRSTGELFF
TRBV5-1	.	TRBJ2-2	.	TGCGCCAGCAGACCTGTGGGGTACAACGCCGGGGAGCTGTTTTTT	CASRPVGYNAGELFF
TRBV7-2	.	TRBJ1-2	.	TGTGCCAGCAGCTTAGGGATCGGCTATGGCTACACCTTC	CASSLGIGYGYTF
TRBV5-1	.	TRBJ2-1	.	TGCGCCAGCAGCTTCGAAGGCGGCGGTACCTACAATGAGCAGTTCTTC	CASSFEGGGTYNEQFF
TRBV9	.	TRBJ2-3	.	TGTGCCAGCAGCGCTCTGGCGGTCACAGATACGCAGTATTTT	CASSALAVTDTQYF
TRBV18	.	TRBJ2-1	.	TGTGCCAGCTCACCTAAGAGAGAGGTCGCAGGGTTCTACAATGAGCAGTTCTTC	CASSPKREVAGFYNEQFF
TRBV7-3	.	TRBJ2-2	.	TGTGCCACCTCTAGGGGGGCTAACACCGGGGAGCTGTTTTTT	CATSRGANTGELFF
TRBV7-2	TRBD2	TRBJ2-5	.	TGTGCCAGCAGCTTAGGAGCGGGAGAGATCGAGACCCAGTACTTC	CASSLGAGEIETQYF
TRBV7-2	TRBD1	TRBJ1-5	.	TGTGCCAGCAGTTTAGGGGAGGGGGCTGGTAGCAATCAGCCCCAGCATTTT	CASSLGEGAGSNQPQHF
TRBV2	TRBD2	TRBJ2-3	once	TGTGCCAGCAGCGCTAGCGGGGGAACGCAGTATTTT	CASSASGGTQYF
TRBV5-1	.	TRBJ2-5	.	TGCGCCAGCAGCTTGGGCTATTTCCAAGAGACCCAGTACTTC	CASSLGYFQETQYF
TRBV5-1	.	TRBJ2-7	.	TGCGCCAGCAGCTTGGGAGGGGGGACCAGCTACGAGCAGTACTTC	CASSLGGGTSYEQYF
TRBV5-1	.	TRBJ2-7	.	TGCGCCAGCAGCTTCCAGGCAGGGGCGTCGGGGGAGCAGTACTTC	CASSFQAGASGEQYF
TRBV29-1	.	TRBJ2-1	.	TGCAGCGGGGGGAGAGGGGATGCCTACAATGAGCAGTTCTTC	CSGGRGDAYNEQFF
TRBV15	.	TRBJ1-3	.	TGTGCCACCAGCCCCCGCTATCCGGCCGCCTCTGGAAACACCATATATTTT	CATSPRYPAASGNTIYF
TRBV29-1	.	TRBJ1-1	.	TGCAGCGTTGAAGTGCCTGCCAGGGTCACTGAAGCTTTCTTT	CSVEVPARVTEAFF
TRBV6-1	.	TRBJ2-4	.	TGTGCCAGCAGTGGAGTAGATGGGGGACTTATAGCCAAAAACATTCAGTACTTC	CASSGVDGGLIAKNIQYF
TRBV7-6	.	TRBJ1-2	.	TGTGCCAGCAGCTTTAACCCGCAGGGAGGGGAAGGCTACACCTTC	CASSFNPQGGEGYTF
TRBV28	.	TRBJ2-7	.	TGTGCCAGCAAGGGACCATCCTACGAGCAGTACTTC	CASKGPSYEQYF
TRBV19	TRBD1	TRBJ1-1	.	TGTGCCAGTAGTATATGGGGACTGAGGGGACAGGAAGCTTTCTTT	CASSIWGLRGQEAFF
TRBV5-8	TRBD2	TRBJ2-7	once	TGTGCCAGCAGCTCTCAGACTAGCGGGTTTCCCTACGAGCAGTACTTC	CASSSQTSGFPYEQYF
TRBV18	TRBD2	TRBJ2-7	.	TGTGCCAGCTCCCGCGGGAGGGCCTACGAGCAGTACTTC	CASSRGRAYEQYF
TRBV19	TRBD1	TRBJ1-5	.	TGTGCCAGTAGACCGGACAGGGGGAATCAGCCCCAGCATTTT	CASRPDRGNQPQHF
TRBV28	.	TRBJ2-3	.	TGTGCCAGCAGTTCTCGGTTTAGTACGCAGTATTTT	CASSSRFSTQYF
TRBV25-1	TRBD2	TRBJ2-1	.	TGTGCCAGCAGTGAAACTAGCGGCAGATACAATGAGCAGTTCTTC	CASSETSGRYNEQFF
TRBV5-1	TRBD1	TRBJ1-2	.	TGCGCCAGCAGCCCAGGCGGGACAGGATATGGCTACACCTTC	CASSPGGTGYGYTF
TRBV28	.	TRBJ1-4	.	TGTGCCAGCAGCCGTCGGTCGGGTGCAACTAATGAAAAACTGTTTTTT	CASSRRSGATNEKLFF
TRBV23-1	TRBD2	TRBJ2-1	once	TGCGCCAGCAGACGAGGGAGCGGGGAATATTGTGAGCAGTTCTTC	CASRRGSGEYCEQFF
TRBV7-2	.	TRBJ1-2	.	TGTGCCAGCAGCCACTATAGAACAGGGAACTATGGCTACACCTTC	CASSHYRTGNYGYTF
TRBV11-2	.	TRBJ2-3	.	TGTGCCAGCAGCTTAGCCGGGACACCTAGCACAGATACGCAGTATTTT	CASSLAGTPSTDTQYF
TRBV15	TRBD1	TRBJ2-5	.	TGTGCCACCAGCAGAAGGGACAGGGGTAGGGAGACCCAGTACTTC	CATSRRDRGRETQYF
TRBV4-1	TRBD1	TRBJ2-2	.	TGCGCCAGCAGCCGCGGACAGGGTGAGGTCGGGGAGCTGTTTTTT	CASSRGQGEVGELFF
TRBV27	.	TRBJ2-7	.	TGTGCCAGCAACGCGGACGAGCAGTACTTC	CASNADEQYF
TRBV10-3	.	TRBJ1-1	.	TGTGCCATCAGTGATCGGGCAGTAGAAGAGACTGAAGCTTTCTTT	CAISDRAVEETEAFF
TRBV7-9	.	TRBJ2-1	.	TGTGCCAGCAGCGCTATCTATGAGCAGTTCTTC	CASSAIYEQFF
TRBV7-9	.	TRBJ1-4	.	TGTGCCAGCAGCCTCGGGCAGGCGACTAATGAAAAACTGTTTTTT	CASSLGQATNEKLFF
TRBV9	TRBD1	TRBJ2-2	once	TGTGCCAGCAGCCGTGGGACAGGGGATTACACCGGGGAGCTGTTTTTT	CASSRGTGDYTGELFF
TRBV5-1	TRBD1	TRBJ2-7	.	TGCGCCAGCAGCTTGGCCGGGACAGCGGACTACGAGCAGTACTTC	CASSLAGTADYEQYF
TRBV7-9	.	TRBJ1-2	.	TGTGCCAGCAGCCGGGACGGATCGGATGGCTACACCTTC	CASSRDGSDGYTF
TRBV18	.	TRBJ1-1	.	TGTGCCAGCTCACACAGGGATACTGAAGCTTTCTTT	CASSHRDTEAFF
TRBV5-1	TRBD1	TRBJ2-5	.	TGCGCCAGCAGCTTCCGAATATACCTAGACAGGGAAGAGACCCAGTACTTC	CASSFRIYLDREETQYF
TRBV29-1	.	TRBJ2-3	.	TGCAGCGTGGTGGCTAGCGATACACAAGGGACGCAGTATTTT	CSVVASDTQGTQYF
TRBV9	.	TRBJ2-3	.	TGTGCCAGCAGCGCACGGGAAGGGGGGGCAGATACGCAGTATTTT	CASSAREGGADTQYF
TRBV28	TRBD1	TRBJ2-5	.	TGTGCCAGCAGCCATACAGGGGGCACAGAGACCCAGTACTTC	CASSHTGGTETQYF